Shown below are 25 T cell receptor beta chains from a single sample sequenced in a study of blood T cell repertoires in COVID-19. This table comes from immunoSEQ multiplex PCR, and its TCRdb copy is limited to in-frame clones, with some not included. The table records 170,000 or so clones, around nine tenths of them present only once. Sequencing used PBMCs or T cells enriched from blood (not recorded which). These receptors all come from a woman between 50 and 59 years old who had recovered from COVID-19.

This clone was observed a few times. The V and J genes are TRBV5-1 and TRBJ2-7; tentatively, D is TRBD1 (5 bases). From germline, CDR1 is SGHRS and CDR2 YFSETQ. The V end was cut by 4 bases, the J end by 5 bases, with 13 bases between. The CDR3 loop spans 13 amino acids. For the CDR3, the DNA is TGCGCCAGCAGCCCCGACAGTTTCAACGAGCAGTACTTC. It yields the protein CASSPDSFNEQYF. Full variable domain (remainder filled in from reference TRBV5-1 and TRBJ2-7): KAGVTQTPRYLIKTRGQQVTLSCSPISGHRSVSWYQQTPGQGLQFLFEYFSETQRNKGNFPGRFSGRQFSNSRSEMNVSTLELGDSALYLCASSPDSFNEQYFGPGTRLTVT.

V is TRBV30 and J is TRBJ2-3; TRBD1 aligns across 12 bases. The CDR3 length is 13 residues. Germline lookup yields CDR1 GTSNPN and CDR2 SVGIG (reference sequence). With V trimmed by 8 bases and J by 2 bases, 2 bases remained unmatched. CDR3 loop: CARDRGPTDTQYF. CDR3 DNA sequence: TGTGCCCGGGACAGGGGGCCCACAGATACGCAGTATTTT.

This clone occurred a few times. The chain carries TRBV7-2 and TRBJ1-2; 10 nucleotides match TRBD1. Germline V gene data show CDR1 as SGHTA and CDR2 as FQGNSA. Unmatched junction bases numbered 12, after V lost 4 bases and J lost 7 bases. The CDR3 length is 16 residues. CDR3 coding DNA: TGTGCCAGCAGCTATTCCGGGACAGGGGTCGTGGGTGGCTACACCTTC. It yields the protein CASSYSGTGVVGGYTF.

The V call is TRBV14, the J call TRBJ2-2, with D unresolved. The germline V gene has CDR1 SGHDN and CDR2 FVKESK. The length of the CDR3 is 14 residues. V was cut by 4 bases and J by 3 bases, with 9 bases left in between. CDR3 nucleotide sequence: TGTGCCAGCAGCCTCCCGACACACACCGGGGAGCTGTTTTTT. Translated: CASSLPTHTGELFF. The whole variable domain, filled in from reference TRBV14 and TRBJ2-2, reads EAGVTQFPSHSVIEKGQTVTLRCDPISGHDNLYWYRRVMGKEIKFLLHFVKESKQDESGMPNNRFLAERTGGTYSTLKVQPAELEDSGVYFCASSLPTHTGELFFGEGSRLTVL.

The chain employs TRBV19 and TRBJ1-2; 9 nucleotides match TRBD1. V lost 4 bases to trimming and J lost 3 bases; unmatched junction nucleotides: 6. CDR1 is LNHDA and CDR2 is SQIVND in the germline V gene (reference sequence). CDR3 length equals 15 residues. The DNA for the CDR3 is TGTGCCAGTAGTAGCCTCACAGGGGGCGACTATGGCTACACCTTC. This codes for CASSSLTGGDYGYTF.

This sequence joins TRBV7-6 and TRBJ2-5, with TRBD2 matching 9 bases. The CDR3 loop spans 15 amino acids. From germline, CDR1 is SGHVS and CDR2 FNYEAQ. Trimming at V came to 1 base and at J to 4 bases, leaving 4 bases not matched to a gene. The CDR3 nucleotides read TGTGCCAGCAGCTTAGGGCGGGGGGGCCCAGAGACCCAGTACTTC. It codes for CASSLGRGGPETQYF.

Of note for this clone: Its ends do not fully match the called genes, so a read error is possible. This sequence joins TRBV7-7 and TRBJ1-2, with TRBD1 matching over 8 bases. Germline assignment: CDR1 SSHAT and CDR2 FNYEAQ (reference sequence). CDR3 size: 15 residues. CDR3 sequence reads: CASSLPLGDRHGYTF. The CDR3 nucleotides are TGTGCTAGCAGCTTACCTCTAGGGGACAGGCATGGCTACACCTTC.

The rearrangement uses TRBV6-5 and TRBJ2-7, with D possibly TRBD2 on 6 matching bases. V was clipped by 6 bases and J by 1 base, with 16 bases between them. This CDR3 comprises 15 residues. Germline V gene data show CDR1 as MNHEY and CDR2 as SVGAGI. The CDR3 DNA follows: TGTGCCAGCAGCCTCGGACCTGGGGGGTCCTACGAGCAGTACTTC. As protein: CASSLGPGGSYEQYF.

This sequence joins TRBV12-5 and TRBJ2-1; 8 nucleotides match TRBD2. Germline trimming cut 6 bases from V and 0 bases from J; bases unmatched to any gene: 7. CDR1 is LGHNT and CDR2 is FRNRAP in the germline V gene. There are 16 residues in the CDR3. The CDR3 DNA follows: TGTGCTAGTGGCTCAATAGCGGGAATCTCCTACAATGAGCAGTTCTTC. It is translated as CASGSIAGISYNEQFF.

This clone was picked up one time. The chain carries TRBV9 and TRBJ2-1, with TRBD1 identical over 12 bases. The CDR3 totals 16 residues. V lost 2 bases, J lost 7 bases, and 7 bases stayed unmatched. In germline, CDR1 is SGDLS, CDR2 YYNGEE. The DNA for the CDR3 is TGTGCCAGCAGCGTCTCCGGGACAGGGGGCGTGAATGAGCAGTTCTTC. Amino acids: CASSVSGTGGVNEQFF.

The chain uses TRBV19 and TRBJ1-1, with a tentative D call TRBD1 (5 bases). CDR1 and CDR2 (germline): LNHDA, SQIVND (reference sequence). CDR3 size: 15 residues. V was cut by 3 bases and J by 0 bases, with 11 bases left in between. As DNA, the CDR3 is TGTGCCAGTAGTATTGGGGCCAGTATGAACACTGAAGCTTTCTTT. It specifies CASSIGASMNTEAFF.

The rearrangement joins TRBV7-8 to TRBJ1-4; TRBD1 might be the D (6 bases). Germline loops: CDR1 SGHVS, CDR2 FQNEAQ. This CDR3 spans 16 amino acids. V shed 0 bases and J shed 4 bases, with 12 bases lying between them. The CDR3 DNA reads TGTGCCAGCAGCTTAGCGCTCGGCAGGGGTAATGAAAAACTGTTTTTT. Its translation: CASSLALGRGNEKLFF.

The CDR3 spells CASSEELGASSYNEQFF. The DNA of the CDR3 is TGTGCCAGCAGTGAAGAGCTTGGGGCCAGCTCCTACAATGAGCAGTTCTTC. J is TRBJ2-1 and V is TRBV6-1; possibly TRBD1 for D (5 bases). The V and J ends lost 1 base and 0 bases respectively, with 13 bases between them. The CDR3 length is 17 residues. Germline CDR1 reads MNHNS; CDR2 reads SASEGT.

The chain links TRBV7-2 to TRBJ1-2; 9 bases match TRBD1. The CDR3 has 14 amino acids. V shed 5 bases and J 5 bases; nucleotides not matched to a gene: 6. The germline CDR1 and CDR2 sequences are SGHTA and FQGNSA. This CDR3 is CASSPRTGDYGYTF. In DNA, the CDR3 is TGTGCCAGCAGCCCCCGGACAGGGGATTATGGCTACACCTTC. Full variable domain (remainder filled in from reference TRBV7-2 and TRBJ1-2): GAGVSQSPSNKVTEKGKDVELRCDPISGHTALYWYRQSLGQGLEFLIYFQGNSAPDKSGLPSDRFSAERTGGSVSTLTIQRTQQEDSAVYLCASSPRTGDYGYTFGSGTRLTVV.

The V and J genes are TRBV7-2 and TRBJ1-1; 8 nucleotides match TRBD1. The trim removed 7 bases at V and 5 bases at J, leaving 12 bases unmatched. Per the germline V gene, CDR1 is SGHTA and CDR2 is FQGNSA. CDR3 length: 15 amino acids. CDR3 nucleotides: TGTGCCAGCACCCCCGTAGACAGACAGGGGACTGAAGCTTTCTTT. The encoded protein is CASTPVDRQGTEAFF.

The CDR3 sequence is CSARSPPEAFF. The CDR3 DNA follows: TGCAGTGCTCGGTCCCCGCCCGAAGCTTTCTTT. V gene TRBV20-1 combines with J gene TRBJ1-1; unclear D gene. The CDR3 covers 11 residues. Germline assignment: CDR1 DFQATT and CDR2 SNEGSKA (reference sequence). Trimming shortened V by 5 bases and J by 8 bases, and 12 bases separated the two germline ends.

The chain couples TRBV19 to TRBJ1-1; 8 bases line up with TRBD1. This CDR3 region has 15 residues. V was pared by 7 bases and J by 0 bases, with 7 bases of the junction left unmatched. Per the germline V gene, CDR1 is LNHDA and CDR2 is SQIVND (reference sequence). In DNA, the CDR3 is TGTGCCAGTAAGGCAGGGGGCATCATGAACACTGAAGCTTTCTTT. This sequence encodes CASKAGGIMNTEAFF.

The rearrangement joins TRBV5-1 to TRBJ1-1; 12 positions agree with TRBD1. The CDR3 length is 15 residues. The junction had 8 bases not matched to a gene; V was cut back by 0 bases and J by 11 bases. Germline V gene lookup returns CDR1 SGHRS and CDR2 YFSETQ. CDR3 sequence reads: CASSLGNGDRGLAFF. In DNA, the CDR3 is TGCGCCAGCAGCTTGGGTAACGGGGACAGGGGGCTGGCTTTCTTT.

The genes are TRBV20-1 and TRBJ2-5; 7 nucleotides align to TRBD1. V was pared by 3 bases and J by 5 bases, with 6 bases of the junction left unmatched. Germline V gene sequence: CDR1 DFQATT, CDR2 SNEGSKA (reference sequence). This CDR3 region has 13 residues. This CDR3 is CSASLVQGETQYF. The CDR3 region has the DNA TGCAGTGCTAGTTTGGTACAGGGGGAGACCCAGTACTTC.

The gene calls are TRBV5-1 and TRBJ2-2; TRBD2 agrees at 8 bases. This CDR3 is 16 amino acids long. V gave up 6 bases and J gave up 3 bases; unmatched junction bases: 10. CDR1 is SGHRS, CDR2 YFSETQ, per germline. CDR3: CASTQIAGKDTGELFF. The CDR3 DNA reads TGCGCCAGCACACAAATAGCGGGGAAGGACACCGGGGAGCTGTTTTTT.

This sequence joins TRBV6-5 and TRBJ1-2; D unclear. With 2 bases removed from V and 3 bases from J, the gap between germline ends came to 13 bases. The germline V gene encodes CDR1 MNHEY and CDR2 SVGAGI. The CDR3 contains 15 residues. The CDR3 sequence: CASSYGDSRYYGYTF. The CDR3 DNA follows: TGTGCCAGCAGTTACGGAGACTCAAGATACTATGGCTACACCTTC.

CDR3 DNA: TGTGCCAGCAGCCCTTTAGGACTAGCGGGGGGCTTCTACACCGGGGAGCTGTTTTTT. It yields the protein CASSPLGLAGGFYTGELFF. The chain carries TRBV7-9 and TRBJ2-2; TRBD2 matches 14 bases. The CDR3 consists of 19 residues. Germline values: CDR1 SEHNR, CDR2 FQNEAQ (reference sequence). V shed 5 bases, J shed 3 bases, and the junction held 11 bases outside the gene matches.

The CDR3 DNA sequence: TGTGCCAGCAGTCCACCAGGGGGCCGTTATCAGCCCCAGCATTTT. This encodes CASSPPGGRYQPQHF. This sequence joins TRBV28 and TRBJ1-5; 8 bases fit TRBD1. The CDR3 runs 15 residues. Unmatched junction bases numbered 8, after V lost 5 bases and J lost 5 bases. Germline CDR1 reads MDHEN; CDR2 reads SYDVKM.

This chain uses TRBV7-3 with TRBJ1-1; unclear D gene. V shed 5 bases and J shed 1 base, with 8 bases lying between them. CDR1 and CDR2 from the germline V gene are SGHTA and FQGTGA. The CDR3 is made up of 13 amino acids. The CDR3 DNA reads as TGTGCCAGCAGCCTATTATGGAACACTGAAGCTTTCTTT. It codes for CASSLLWNTEAFF.

This clone was counted only a few times. The gene calls are TRBV4-1 and TRBJ2-3, with TRBD2 matching 9 bases. Germline trimming cut 1 base from V and 0 bases from J; bases unmatched to any gene: 11. Germline assignment: CDR1 MGHRA and CDR2 YSYEKL. This CDR3 comprises 19 residues. In DNA form, the CDR3 reads TGCGCCAGCAGCCAAGGCAGGTTAGCGGGGGCATCAAGCACAGATACGCAGTATTTT. It translates to CASSQGRLAGASSTDTQYF.